The T cell receptor beta chain described here comes from a study of Tregs in tolerant kidney transplant recipients. Unstimulated regulatory T cells (CD4+CD25+CD127-), CD4+CD25- non-regulatory cells, CD4 and CD8 cells were FACS-sorted from thawed PBMCs. Germline CDR1 and CDR2: MNHNY and SVGAGI (reference sequence). With 6 bases removed from V and 2 bases from J, the gap between germline ends came to 12 bases. The CDR3 runs to 14 residues. Profiling relied on immunoSEQ multiplex PCR, and the TCRdb table lists in-frame clones only, not all of them. In the table there are some 80,000 clones, about 98% of which are singletons.

Sequencing used CD4+ T cells from blood, obtained before the transplant. The source of this sequence is a human donor who received a combined kidney and bone marrow transplant. This chain links TRBV6-6 with TRBJ2-3; perhaps TRBD2 as D (6 bases). The CDR3 spells CASRRDQDTDTQYF. In DNA, the CDR3 is TGTGCCAGCAGGCGGGACCAAGACACAGATACGCAGTATTTT.